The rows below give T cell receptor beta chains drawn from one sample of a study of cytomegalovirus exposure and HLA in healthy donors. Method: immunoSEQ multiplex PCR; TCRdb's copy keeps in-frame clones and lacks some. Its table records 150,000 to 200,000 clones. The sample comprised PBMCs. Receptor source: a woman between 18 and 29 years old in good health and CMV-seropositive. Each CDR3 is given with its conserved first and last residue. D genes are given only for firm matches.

cdr3_nt: TGTGCCAGCACCTGGGGGACAGAAGCTTTCTTT; cdr3_aa: CASTWGTEAFF; d_call: -; j_call: TRBJ1-1; v_call: TRBV6-1
cdr3_nt: TGTGCCAGTACCAAGGCGGTCGCGGGAGCCTACAATGAGCAGTTCTTC; cdr3_aa: CASTKAVAGAYNEQFF; d_call: TRBD2; j_call: TRBJ2-1; v_call: TRBV19
cdr3_nt: TGTGCCAGCAGTAGAGGGTCGGTGAACACTGAAGCTTTCTTT; cdr3_aa: CASSRGSVNTEAFF; d_call: -; j_call: TRBJ1-1; v_call: TRBV6-6
cdr3_nt: TGTGCCAGCAGCCCTTGGACTAGCGGGGCCACCAATGAGCAGTTCTTC; cdr3_aa: CASSPWTSGATNEQFF; d_call: TRBD2; j_call: TRBJ2-1; v_call: TRBV11-2
cdr3_nt: TGCGCCAGCCGCCGCGACAGGGGGTTCGCGGACTTC; cdr3_aa: CASRRDRGFADF; d_call: TRBD1; j_call: TRBJ2-5; v_call: TRBV10-2
cdr3_nt: TGTGCCAGTAAACCAGGGCCGGGTTTGGCTTCCTATGGCTACACCTTC; cdr3_aa: CASKPGPGLASYGYTF; d_call: -; j_call: TRBJ1-2; v_call: TRBV19
cdr3_nt: TGCGCCAGCAGCCAAGCTCAGGGGGACAGGCCCCGAAATCAGCCCCAGCATTTT; cdr3_aa: CASSQAQGDRPRNQPQHF; d_call: TRBD1; j_call: TRBJ1-5; v_call: TRBV4-3
cdr3_nt: TGTGCCAGCAGTTCGTACAGGGGATATGAGCAGTTCTTC; cdr3_aa: CASSSYRGYEQFF; d_call: TRBD1; j_call: TRBJ2-1; v_call: TRBV27
cdr3_nt: TGTGCCAGCAGTGAACAGGCGGGAGCGACTGAAGCTTTCTTT; cdr3_aa: CASSEQAGATEAFF; d_call: -; j_call: TRBJ1-1; v_call: TRBV25-1
cdr3_nt: TGTGCCTGGAGTGTAGGACGGGGGGTCTTATTCAATCAGCCCCAGCATTTT; cdr3_aa: CAWSVGRGVLFNQPQHF; d_call: -; j_call: TRBJ1-5; v_call: TRBV30
cdr3_nt: TGCGCCAGCAGCCCGAGCGGGAGGGCTGAGACCCAGTACTTC; cdr3_aa: CASSPSGRAETQYF; d_call: TRBD2; j_call: TRBJ2-5; v_call: TRBV5-1
cdr3_nt: TGTGCCAGCAGCTCTACAAACAGGGGCGGCCAAGAGACCCAGTACTTC; cdr3_aa: CASSSTNRGGQETQYF; d_call: TRBD1; j_call: TRBJ2-5; v_call: TRBV11-2
cdr3_nt: TGTGCCACCAGCAGAGATATAGGGACTTCCGCGGGGGAGCAGTACTTC; cdr3_aa: CATSRDIGTSAGEQYF; d_call: -; j_call: TRBJ2-7; v_call: TRBV15
cdr3_nt: TGTGCCAGCCAGAGTAGTCCGGACAGGGTGTCGGAGACCCAGTACTTC; cdr3_aa: CASQSSPDRVSETQYF; d_call: TRBD1; j_call: TRBJ2-5; v_call: TRBV25-1
cdr3_nt: TGCGCCAGCAGATTCCCCGTCTCTCTAGCGGGAACGAGCTCCTACAATGAGCAGTTCTTC; cdr3_aa: CASRFPVSLAGTSSYNEQFF; d_call: TRBD2; j_call: TRBJ2-1; v_call: TRBV5-1
cdr3_nt: TGTGCCAGCAGTACGGGGACAGCGCACACTGAAGCTTTCTTT; cdr3_aa: CASSTGTAHTEAFF; d_call: TRBD1; j_call: TRBJ1-1; v_call: TRBV6-5
cdr3_nt: TGCGCCAGCAGTCTCCTGAGAGATAGCGGGAGGGCCACGGATACGCAGTATTTT; cdr3_aa: CASSLLRDSGRATDTQYF; d_call: TRBD2; j_call: TRBJ2-3; v_call: TRBV23-1
cdr3_nt: TGTGCCAGCAGTTGGAGGCGAGAGACTAATGAAAAACTGTTTTTT; cdr3_aa: CASSWRRETNEKLFF; d_call: -; j_call: TRBJ1-4; v_call: TRBV6-5
cdr3_nt: TGCGCCAGCGAAGTAACTTGGACAGGGGGTACAGATACGCAGTATTTT; cdr3_aa: CASEVTWTGGTDTQYF; d_call: TRBD1; j_call: TRBJ2-3; v_call: TRBV5-1
cdr3_nt: TGTGCCTGGAGTTTATGGACAACTGGCCATGAAGCTTTCTTT; cdr3_aa: CAWSLWTTGHEAFF; d_call: -; j_call: TRBJ1-1; v_call: TRBV30
cdr3_nt: TGTGCCAGCAGTGACTCGGGGCCGCTTGGCAATCAGCCCCAGCATTTT; cdr3_aa: CASSDSGPLGNQPQHF; d_call: -; j_call: TRBJ1-5; v_call: TRBV6-4
cdr3_nt: TGCGCCAGCAGCCCTAGGACACTTAACTATGGCTACACCTTC; cdr3_aa: CASSPRTLNYGYTF; d_call: -; j_call: TRBJ1-2; v_call: TRBV5-1
cdr3_nt: TGTGCCTGGAGTGTTCGGGGGACAGTTATTACTAACTATGGCTACACCTTC; cdr3_aa: CAWSVRGTVITNYGYTF; d_call: TRBD1; j_call: TRBJ1-2; v_call: TRBV30
cdr3_nt: TGTGCCAGCAGCTTGGAAGGCGGCTACGAGCAGTACTTC; cdr3_aa: CASSLEGGYEQYF; d_call: -; j_call: TRBJ2-7; v_call: TRBV7-3
cdr3_nt: TGTGCCAGCAGCCTACGCACAGGGTTTTTCAAGCAGTACTTC; cdr3_aa: CASSLRTGFFKQYF; d_call: -; j_call: TRBJ2-7; v_call: TRBV14
cdr3_nt: TGTGCCAGCTCATCCAATCACAGGGGTGGACAGCCCCAGCATTTT; cdr3_aa: CASSSNHRGGQPQHF; d_call: TRBD1; j_call: TRBJ1-5; v_call: TRBV18
cdr3_nt: TGTCGGAGCGGGAGGGACTACGAGCAGTACTTC; cdr3_aa: CRSGRDYEQYF; d_call: TRBD2; j_call: TRBJ2-7; v_call: TRBV28
cdr3_nt: TGTGCCACCAGCATACCGGGACTAGGAATAAATGAGCAGTTCTTC; cdr3_aa: CATSIPGLGINEQFF; d_call: TRBD2; j_call: TRBJ2-1; v_call: TRBV15
cdr3_nt: TGTGCTAGTGGTCCCTCGGGACAGGTGAACACTGAAGCTTTCTTT; cdr3_aa: CASGPSGQVNTEAFF; d_call: TRBD1; j_call: TRBJ1-1; v_call: TRBV12-5
cdr3_nt: TGTGCCAGTAGTATATCCTCGGGACAGTTTATTTACTCTGGAAACACCATATATTTT; cdr3_aa: CASSISSGQFIYSGNTIYF; d_call: TRBD1; j_call: TRBJ1-3; v_call: TRBV19
cdr3_nt: TGCGCCAGCAGGCTTGGGGGGGCCATATCCTACGAGCAGTACTTC; cdr3_aa: CASRLGGAISYEQYF; d_call: -; j_call: TRBJ2-7; v_call: TRBV5-1
cdr3_nt: TGTGCCAGTAGTATCCAGGACACGGGCAATCAGCCCCAGCATTTT; cdr3_aa: CASSIQDTGNQPQHF; d_call: -; j_call: TRBJ1-5; v_call: TRBV19
cdr3_nt: TGTGCCAGCAGTCACCGGGACAGGGGAACTGAAGCTTTCTTT; cdr3_aa: CASSHRDRGTEAFF; d_call: TRBD1; j_call: TRBJ1-1; v_call: TRBV6-5
cdr3_nt: TGCGCCAGCAGCCAACTCCCCCTCAGGGGAACTAATGAAAAACTGTTTTTT; cdr3_aa: CASSQLPLRGTNEKLFF; d_call: -; j_call: TRBJ1-4; v_call: TRBV4-1
cdr3_nt: TGTGCCAGCAGTCCAGGGGACACTGAAGCTTTCTTT; cdr3_aa: CASSPGDTEAFF; d_call: -; j_call: TRBJ1-1; v_call: TRBV6-1
cdr3_nt: TGTGCCAGCAGCCCCATGGGCTCGGAGACCCAGTACTTC; cdr3_aa: CASSPMGSETQYF; d_call: -; j_call: TRBJ2-5; v_call: TRBV11-2
cdr3_nt: TGTGCCAGCAGTTACGGCGGAGGCGGGATGAGAGATGAGCAGTTCTTC; cdr3_aa: CASSYGGGGMRDEQFF; d_call: -; j_call: TRBJ2-1; v_call: TRBV6-5
cdr3_nt: TGCGCCAGCAGCCAAGGACTAGCGCCCTACAATGAGCAGTTCTTC; cdr3_aa: CASSQGLAPYNEQFF; d_call: TRBD2; j_call: TRBJ2-1; v_call: TRBV4-1
cdr3_nt: TGTGCCAGTACCTCTATCCCGCCCGGAGATCAGCCCCAGCATTTT; cdr3_aa: CASTSIPPGDQPQHF; d_call: -; j_call: TRBJ1-5; v_call: TRBV19
cdr3_nt: TGCGCCAGCAGCGACTTCGCGGGGAGGTCCGGGGAGCTGTTTTTT; cdr3_aa: CASSDFAGRSGELFF; d_call: -; j_call: TRBJ2-2; v_call: TRBV5-1
cdr3_nt: TGTGCCGTCCGGACAGAATCCTACAATGAGCAGTTCTTC; cdr3_aa: CAVRTESYNEQFF; d_call: -; j_call: TRBJ2-1; v_call: TRBV10-3
cdr3_nt: TGCAGCGTTAGGAGGGATCGCGGAAACACCATATATTTT; cdr3_aa: CSVRRDRGNTIYF; d_call: -; j_call: TRBJ1-3; v_call: TRBV29-1
cdr3_nt: TGTGCCAGCAGCCAAGATTGGAAGTCGGGGACAGGGGCCGGCTACACCTTC; cdr3_aa: CASSQDWKSGTGAGYTF; d_call: TRBD1; j_call: TRBJ1-2; v_call: TRBV4-2
cdr3_nt: TGTGCCAGCAGGACAGGGGCAGGGCCCGGGGAGCTGTTTTTT; cdr3_aa: CASRTGAGPGELFF; d_call: TRBD1; j_call: TRBJ2-2; v_call: TRBV27
cdr3_nt: TGCGCCAGCGGGGGCGGGACAGAGGGTTTTGAGAAGCAGTATTTT; cdr3_aa: CASGGGTEGFEKQYF; d_call: -; j_call: TRBJ2-3; v_call: TRBV5-1
cdr3_nt: TGTGCCAGCAGTCACAGGGGTGGTGGGGCCAACGCCCTGACTTTC; cdr3_aa: CASSHRGGGANALTF; d_call: TRBD1; j_call: TRBJ2-6; v_call: TRBV6-6
cdr3_nt: TGTGCCAGCAGCTCCCAGGGTGGCACCGGGGAGCTGTTTTTT; cdr3_aa: CASSSQGGTGELFF; d_call: -; j_call: TRBJ2-2; v_call: TRBV5-4
cdr3_nt: TGTGCCTTCTCGGGACTAGCAACAGATACGCAGTATTTT; cdr3_aa: CAFSGLATDTQYF; d_call: TRBD2; j_call: TRBJ2-3; v_call: TRBV5-4
cdr3_nt: TGTGCCAGCTCACCGTCCCAGGGAGGCACTGAAGCTTTCTTT; cdr3_aa: CASSPSQGGTEAFF; d_call: -; j_call: TRBJ1-1; v_call: TRBV18
cdr3_nt: TGTGCCAGTCGACCCGTGGGGGGAAGCAATCAGCCCCAGCATTTT; cdr3_aa: CASRPVGGSNQPQHF; d_call: -; j_call: TRBJ1-5; v_call: TRBV6-5
cdr3_nt: TGTGCCTGGATCCCCCCAGGGCTGAACACTGAAGCTTTCTTT; cdr3_aa: CAWIPPGLNTEAFF; d_call: -; j_call: TRBJ1-1; v_call: TRBV30
cdr3_nt: TGTGCCAGCAGCGTAGGTCCCGGGGGTAGAAACACCATATATTTT; cdr3_aa: CASSVGPGGRNTIYF; d_call: -; j_call: TRBJ1-3; v_call: TRBV9
cdr3_nt: TGTGCCAGCTCACCATGGACAGTTGCGGGAGGAACTGAAGCTTTCTTT; cdr3_aa: CASSPWTVAGGTEAFF; d_call: -; j_call: TRBJ1-1; v_call: TRBV18
cdr3_nt: TGTGCCAGCAGTGACTCACCAGCGGGGGGCACAGATACGCAGTATTTT; cdr3_aa: CASSDSPAGGTDTQYF; d_call: TRBD2; j_call: TRBJ2-3; v_call: TRBV6-4
cdr3_nt: TGTGCCAGCAGCCCCCCCGAGGGGGGACAGGGGAGACCCATATATTTT; cdr3_aa: CASSPPEGGQGRPIYF; d_call: TRBD1; j_call: TRBJ1-3; v_call: TRBV7-9
cdr3_nt: TGTGCCAGCAGTGGCGGGAGGCGGGAGGGTCTTGAGCAGTTCTTC; cdr3_aa: CASSGGRREGLEQFF; d_call: TRBD2; j_call: TRBJ2-1; v_call: TRBV2
cdr3_nt: TGTGCCAGCAGCCAGGGGGCCGCGCCCTATGGCTACACCTTC; cdr3_aa: CASSQGAAPYGYTF; d_call: -; j_call: TRBJ1-2; v_call: TRBV4-2
cdr3_nt: TGCGCCAGCATTCCAAGAGCGGGGACCTCCTACGAGCAGTACTTC; cdr3_aa: CASIPRAGTSYEQYF; d_call: TRBD2; j_call: TRBJ2-7; v_call: TRBV23-1
cdr3_nt: TGCGCCAGCAGCGGGGACAGGGGAGGTGGGAACACTGAAGCTTTCTTT; cdr3_aa: CASSGDRGGGNTEAFF; d_call: TRBD1; j_call: TRBJ1-1; v_call: TRBV5-1